This T cell receptor (beta chain) was documented in a study of shared clonotypes between healthy human individuals. The naive CD8 population came from CD45RO-negative cells selected for CCR7, without terminally differentiated effector memory CD45RA+ cells. Profiled with immunoSEQ multiplex PCR; TCRdb holds only in-frame clones, not every one. The table has about 2.1 million clones, just under 95% seen once. What was sequenced was naive CD8+ T cells from PBMCs. This receptor was taken from a man aged 18-30 years in good health. Some clones in this sample may be carry-over from other donors' samples.

The CDR3 region is CASAPASYNEQFF. Here the CDR3 DNA reads TGTGCCAGCGCTCCGGCCTCCTACAATGAGCAGTTCTTC. The chain uses TRBV4-2 and TRBJ2-1; D remains ambiguous. Trimming cost V 8 bases and J 0 bases, with 8 bases left between them. Germline V gene sequence: CDR1 LGHNA, CDR2 YNFKEQ. The CDR3 is made up of 13 amino acids.